A single sample gave rise to the 22 T cell receptor beta chains below, sequenced in a study of blood T cell repertoires in COVID-19. Libraries were prepared by immunoSEQ multiplex PCR; TCRdb keeps only in-frame clonotypes and omits some of them. This sample has 150,000 to 200,000 clones, with approximately 84% found just once. Sequencing used peripheral blood. Receptor source: a human donor with acute or convalescent COVID-19. The donor label of this sample is uncertain.

This clone was seen a few times. The chain combines TRBV6-5 with TRBJ2-7; 10 bases fit TRBD2. The CDR3 sequence is 15 residues long. J lost 0 bases, V lost 6 bases, and 5 bases had no gene match. Germline V lookup: CDR1 MNHEY, CDR2 SVGAGI. The CDR3 DNA is TGTGCCAGCAGATACAGCGGGGGGGACTCCTACGAGCAGTACTTC. This encodes CASRYSGGDSYEQYF.

The chain is built from TRBV9 and TRBJ1-4; D remains ambiguous. The CDR3 covers 14 residues. Germline values: CDR1 SGDLS, CDR2 YYNGEE. V was clipped by 2 bases and J by 0 bases, with 5 bases between them. The CDR3 DNA reads TGTGCCAGCAGCGTCGGGGCAACTAATGAAAAACTGTTTTTT. This encodes CASSVGATNEKLFF.

The J gene is TRBJ1-3, the V gene TRBV7-2, with a tentative D call TRBD1 (6 bases). Germline lookup yields CDR1 SGHTA and CDR2 FQGNSA. The CDR3 sequence is 14 residues long. V shed 8 bases and J shed 1 base, with 12 bases lying between them. The CDR3 region is CASGQGGSGNTIYF. Here the CDR3 DNA reads TGTGCCAGCGGCCAAGGGGGATCTGGAAACACCATATATTTT.

V usage is TRBV5-4 and J usage is TRBJ2-7, with D possibly being TRBD2 (7 bases). Trimming took off 2 bases at V and 6 bases at J, with 12 bases between the two ends. This CDR3 is 13 amino acids long. The germline CDR1 and CDR2 sequences are SGHNT and YYREEE (reference sequence). CDR3 loop: CASSFFRGGEQYF. The CDR3 DNA follows: TGTGCCAGCAGCTTTTTTAGGGGGGGCGAGCAGTACTTC.

This rearrangement joins TRBV6-6 to TRBJ1-2; D uncertain. Germline CDR1 and CDR2: MNHNY and SVGAGI (reference sequence). The CDR3 has 12 amino acids. Trimming took 6 bases from V and 2 from J, leaving 7 bases between them. The CDR3 loop is CASSLGNYGYTF. CDR3 nucleotides: TGTGCCAGCAGCCTCGGGAACTATGGCTACACCTTC.

The V gene is TRBV28, the J gene TRBJ1-1; D gene unclear. V dropped 7 bases and J dropped 0 bases, with 12 bases sitting between them. The CDR3 consists of 14 residues. Germline V CDR1 and CDR2: MDHEN, SYDVKM. CDR3 sequence: CASTTPIMNTEAFF. The CDR3 DNA reads as TGTGCCAGCACTACTCCGATAATGAACACTGAAGCTTTCTTT.

The rearrangement uses TRBV2 and TRBJ2-5; 9 nucleotides align to TRBD2. With V trimmed by 8 bases and J by 5 bases, 9 bases remained unmatched. The CDR3 sequence is 14 residues long. The germline gives CDR1 SNHLY, CDR2 FYNNEI. The CDR3 here is CASGGRGAGETQYF. CDR3 in DNA: TGTGCCAGCGGCGGGAGGGGCGCGGGGGAGACCCAGTACTTC. The full variable domain, its missing parts supplied by reference TRBV2 and TRBJ2-5, is EPEVTQTPSHQVTQMGQEVILRCVPISNHLYFYWYRQILGQKVEFLVSFYNNEISEKSEIFDDQFSVERPDGSNFTLKIRSTKLEDSAMYFCASGGRGAGETQYFGPGTRLLVL.

The chain couples TRBV19 to TRBJ2-5, with 8 bases that match TRBD1. Unmatched junction bases numbered 7, after V lost 0 bases and J lost 1 base. The germline CDR1 and CDR2 sequences are LNHDA and SQIVND (reference sequence). The CDR3 sequence is 17 residues long. The CDR3 region has the DNA TGTGCCAGTAGTATAGACCACCGGGACAGGCCCCAAGAGACCCAGTACTTC. Its protein is CASSIDHRDRPQETQYF.

This clone was seen a single time. The V and J genes are TRBV2 and TRBJ2-2, with TRBD2 identical over 7 bases. With 5 bases clipped from V and 8 bases from J, the junction kept 14 bases outside the gene matches. CDR3 length equals 16 residues. The germline V gene has CDR1 SNHLY and CDR2 FYNNEI. The CDR3: CASSSKTSSAGGELFF. The CDR3 DNA sequence: TGTGCCAGCAGTTCTAAGACTAGCTCCGCTGGAGGGGAGCTGTTTTTT.

V gene TRBV4-2 combines with J gene TRBJ2-5, with TRBD1 identical over 12 bases. J was trimmed by 4 bases and V by 3 bases; bases with no gene match: 9. Germline values: CDR1 LGHNA, CDR2 YNFKEQ. The CDR3 spans 17 residues. The CDR3 region has the DNA TGTGCCAGCAGCCACGACTCCGGGACAGGGGGCTCAGAGACCCAGTACTTC. Translation: CASSHDSGTGGSETQYF.

This clone occurred a few times. V and J are TRBV6-5 and TRBJ1-2; 7 nucleotides align to TRBD1. V was clipped by 0 bases and J by 3 bases; unmatched bases: 7. This CDR3 has 16 amino acids. CDR1 and CDR2 (germline): MNHEY, SVGAGI. The CDR3 DNA follows: TGTGCCAGCAGTTACTCGAACAGGGGAAAGGACTATGGCTACACCTTC. It codes for CASSYSNRGKDYGYTF.

The rearrangement links TRBV11-1 to TRBJ1-4, with 7 positions matching TRBD1. Trimming removed 5 bases from V and 7 bases from J; junction bases left unmatched: 7. There are 14 residues in the CDR3. CDR1 is SGHAT and CDR2 is FQDESV in the germline V gene (reference sequence). CDR3 in DNA: TGTGCCAGCAGCCCTGACAGGGCAGGTGAAAAACTGTTTTTT. Amino acid sequence: CASSPDRAGEKLFF.

This chain connects TRBV6-5 to TRBJ2-1, with 13 bases identical to TRBD2. This CDR3 spans 16 amino acids. V dropped 0 bases and J dropped 9; count of bases not matched to a gene: 5. Germline lookup yields CDR1 MNHEY and CDR2 SVGAGI. CDR3 sequence: CASSYSSGLAGREQFF. CDR3 DNA sequence: TGTGCCAGCAGTTACTCGTCGGGACTAGCGGGACGTGAGCAGTTCTTC.

J is TRBJ1-1 and V is TRBV9; possible D gene TRBD1, 6 bases. The V and J ends lost 1 base and 4 bases respectively, with 11 bases between them. CDR1 is SGDLS and CDR2 is YYNGEE in the germline V gene. The CDR3 extends over 14 amino acids. The CDR3 region has the DNA TGTGCCAGCAGCGTAACAGGGAAGGGCACTGAAGCTTTCTTT. This translates into CASSVTGKGTEAFF.

The chain recombines TRBV6-1 with TRBJ2-5, with a tentative D call TRBD2 (5 bases). V dropped 0 bases and J dropped 4 bases, with 24 bases sitting between them. The CDR3 spans 19 residues. The germline CDR1 and CDR2 sequences are MNHNS and SASEGT. The CDR3 sequence: CASSEALRAAVQPGETQYF. Written as DNA, the CDR3 is TGTGCCAGCAGTGAAGCGCTTCGAGCAGCGGTCCAACCAGGAGAGACCCAGTACTTC.

This chain uses TRBV28 with TRBJ1-5; 7 bases map to TRBD1. V shed 5 bases and J 6 bases; nucleotides not matched to a gene: 10. This CDR3 has 15 amino acids. CDR1 is MDHEN and CDR2 is SYDVKM in the germline V gene. The CDR3 region is CASSPTGYIGQPQHF. Written as DNA, the CDR3 is TGTGCCAGCAGTCCGACAGGGTACATAGGTCAGCCCCAGCATTTT. The complete variable domain, with remaining parts taken from reference TRBV28 and TRBJ1-5, reads DVKVTQSSRYLVKRTGEKVFLECVQDMDHENMFWYRQDPGLGLRLIYFSYDVKMKEKGDIPEGYSVSREKKERFSLILESASTNQTSMYLCASSPTGYIGQPQHFGDGTRLSIL.

The CDR3 DNA sequence: TGCAGCGTTGATCACGGGAACACTGAAGCTTTCTTT. This codes for CSVDHGNTEAFF. The gene calls are TRBV29-1 and TRBJ1-1; unclear D gene. The V gene's germline CDR1 is SQVTM and CDR2 ANQGSEA. Trimming removed 3 bases from V and 1 base from J, with 6 bases in between. The CDR3 consists of 12 residues. The full variable domain, completed using reference TRBV29-1 and TRBJ1-1, is SAVISQKPSRDICQRGTSLTIQCQVDSQVTMMFWYRQQPGQSLTLIATANQGSEATYESGFVIDKFPISRPNLTFSTLTVSNMSPEDSSIYLCSVDHGNTEAFFGQGTRLTVV.

This chain connects TRBV6-1 to TRBJ1-2, with TRBD1 matching over 10 bases. The junction had 4 bases not matched to a gene; V was cut back by 3 bases and J by 3 bases. The CDR3 spans 15 residues. The germline V gene has CDR1 MNHNS and CDR2 SASEGT. CDR3 nucleotide sequence: TGTGCCAGCAGTGACCCCGGGACAGGGGACTATGGCTACACCTTC. Residues: CASSDPGTGDYGYTF.

The rearrangement joins TRBV28 to TRBJ1-6; D might be TRBD1 (5 bases). V was shortened by 2 bases and J by 6 bases, with 14 bases between the two germline ends. The CDR3 is 16 amino acids. Germline-derived CDR1 and CDR2 are MDHEN and SYDVKM. The CDR3 loop is CASSLPPYRTNSPLHF. Written as DNA, the CDR3 is TGTGCCAGCAGTTTACCCCCCTACAGGACTAATTCACCCCTCCACTTT.

The chain links TRBV29-1 to TRBJ1-1; TRBD1 is a possible D gene (5 bases). In germline, CDR1 is SQVTM, CDR2 ANQGSEA. This CDR3 comprises 13 residues. V was shortened by 5 bases and J by 1 base, with 11 bases between the two germline ends. This CDR3 reads CSVKQGGNTEAFF. The CDR3 nucleotides read TGCAGCGTTAAGCAGGGAGGGAACACTGAAGCTTTCTTT.

The chain has TRBV28 and TRBJ1-5; TRBD1 matches at 8 bases. V shed 6 bases, J shed 7 bases, and the junction held 8 bases outside the gene matches. The germline gives CDR1 MDHEN, CDR2 SYDVKM. The CDR3 has 14 amino acids. The CDR3 region has the DNA TGTGCCAGCAGCCGACAGGGGACGTCACAGCCCCAGCATTTT. Translation: CASSRQGTSQPQHF.

This clone was seen a handful of times. One end of the junction varies from germline; a read error may be responsible. J is TRBJ2-3 and V is TRBV2, with TRBD2 identical over 10 bases. Per the germline V gene, CDR1 is SNHLY and CDR2 is FYNNEI. The CDR3 loop spans 15 amino acids. The CDR3 region is CASSEGQAGGVTRYF. Here the CDR3 DNA reads TGTGCCAGCAGTGAAGGGCAAGCGGGGGGGGTCACGCGGTATTTT.